The rows below give T cell receptor beta chains drawn from one sample of a study of cytomegalovirus exposure and HLA in healthy donors. Generated by immunoSEQ multiplex PCR, the TCRdb table keeps only in-frame clones and is missing some. The sample contains 270,000 or so clones, nearly 95% of which appear only once. The specimen was PBMCs. These receptor sequences come from a girl aged 2 to 9 in good health and CMV-seronegative. The CDR3 runs from the conserved cysteine through the conserved F or W. A D gene is named only where the DNA matches it firmly. Clone size is not always given. Where it is, it says once, few, many or a class for expanded clones.

clone_size j_call v_call d_call cdr3_aa cdr3_nt
- TRBJ2-7 TRBV11-1 TRBD2 CASSLARGTSVYEQYF TGTGCCAGCAGCTTAGCGAGGGGGACTAGCGTGTACGAGCAGTACTTC
- TRBJ2-7 TRBV4-2 TRBD2 CANSQVLRRGGSYEQYF TGTGCCAACAGCCAAGTTCTACGACGGGGGGGATCCTACGAGCAGTACTTC
once TRBJ1-4 TRBV23-1 - CASSQEERNEKLFF TGCGCCAGCAGTCAGGAGGAACGTAATGAAAAACTGTTTTTT
- TRBJ1-5 TRBV2 TRBD1 CASSGTASQPQHF TGTGCCAGCAGCGGGACAGCAAGTCAGCCCCAGCATTTT
- TRBJ1-5 TRBV19 - CASSIIGLRYQPQHF TGTGCCAGTAGTATAATAGGTCTGCGGTATCAGCCCCAGCATTTT
- TRBJ2-1 TRBV10-3 TRBD2 CAISGTGLADLSSYNEQFF TGTGCCATCAGTGGCACGGGACTAGCGGACCTAAGCTCCTACAATGAGCAGTTCTTC
- TRBJ1-1 TRBV5-1 TRBD1 CASSPSSGGGEAFF TGCGCCAGCAGCCCAAGTTCAGGGGGCGGTGAAGCTTTCTTT
- TRBJ2-5 TRBV28 - CASSLGLQETQYF TGTGCCAGCAGTTTAGGGCTCCAAGAGACCCAGTACTTC
- TRBJ2-6 TRBV7-2 - CASALSAVGSGANVLTF TGTGCCAGCGCGCTTTCCGCGGTCGGGTCTGGGGCCAACGTCCTGACTTTC
- TRBJ1-1 TRBV6-1 TRBD1 CASSEGTGDTEAFF TGTGCCAGCAGTGAAGGGACAGGGGACACTGAAGCTTTCTTT
- TRBJ2-1 TRBV4-2 - CASSQEEPGLEGQFF TGTGCCAGCAGCCAAGAGGAGCCGGGCCTCGAGGGGCAGTTCTTC
- TRBJ2-2 TRBV10-3 TRBD1 CAISGQGAYTGELFF TGTGCCATCAGTGGACAGGGGGCGTACACCGGGGAGCTGTTTTTT
- TRBJ2-7 TRBV11-3 - CASSLGLGGSYEQYF TGTGCCAGCAGCCTCGGGCTAGGGGGCTCCTACGAGCAGTACTTC
- TRBJ2-3 TRBV5-1 TRBD2 CASSLDSGGFGTDTQYF TGCGCCAGCAGCTTAGACTCGGGGGGGTTTGGAACAGATACGCAGTATTTT
- TRBJ2-7 TRBV18 TRBD1 CASSPAGTVDYEQYF TGTGCCAGCTCACCCGCCGGGACAGTCGACTACGAGCAGTACTTC
- TRBJ1-2 TRBV6-6 TRBD1 CASSGQGQGGYTF TGTGCCAGCAGTGGACAGGGGCAGGGTGGCTACACCTTC
- TRBJ2-1 TRBV20-1 - CSAPGEQFF TGCAGTGCACCGGGTGAGCAGTTCTTC
- TRBJ2-2 TRBV2 - CASRQGFAGELFF TGTGCCAGCAGGCAGGGTTTCGCCGGGGAGCTGTTTTTT
- TRBJ1-6 TRBV25-1 - CASSERGYNSPLHF TGTGCCAGCAGTGAACGGGGTTATAATTCACCCCTCCACTTT
- TRBJ1-1 TRBV28 TRBD1 CASSLSEGQGGVNTEAFF TGTGCCAGCAGTTTATCTGAGGGACAGGGGGGGGTGAACACTGAAGCTTTCTTT
- TRBJ2-1 TRBV30 - CAWSVFGGLSSYNEQFF TGTGCCTGGAGTGTATTCGGAGGTCTGAGCTCCTACAATGAGCAGTTCTTC
- TRBJ2-1 TRBV14 - CASSQAGRRGKNEQFF TGTGCCAGCAGCCAAGCCGGCCGGCGGGGAAAGAATGAGCAGTTCTTC
- TRBJ1-2 TRBV5-6 TRBD1 CASSRGTGGGYTF TGTGCCAGCAGCCGTGGGACAGGGGGCGGCTACACCTTC
- TRBJ1-2 TRBV6-1 - CASSDRGENYGYTF TGTGCCAGCAGTGACCGCGGCGAAAACTATGGCTACACCTTC
- TRBJ2-5 TRBV6-1 - CASWTFQETQYF TGTGCCAGCTGGACATTCCAAGAGACCCAGTACTTC
- TRBJ2-7 TRBV2 - CASSEAGLYEQYF TGTGCCAGCAGTGAAGCGGGACTCTACGAGCAGTACTTC
- TRBJ2-1 TRBV5-1 - CASREANEQFF TGCGCCAGCAGAGAGGCAAATGAGCAGTTCTTC